These 22 T cell receptor beta chains came from one sample sequenced in a study of OX40 agonist ivuxolimab in advanced cancers. The table came from immunoSEQ multiplex PCR; TCRdb's copy has only in-frame clones and leaves some out. The sample contains about 99,000 clones, 90% to 95% of which appear only once. The sequenced sample was CD4+ or CD8+ T cells sorted from blood, obtained in a trial of the OX40 agonist ivuxolimab. Every receptor here comes from an adult with an advanced solid tumor such as melanoma, head and neck, liver or kidney cancer.

The chain carries TRBV4-2 and TRBJ2-5; D may be TRBD2 (5 bases). From germline, CDR1 is LGHNA and CDR2 YNFKEQ. Trimming pared 5 bases from V and 5 bases from J, leaving 12 bases between. This CDR3 contains 13 residues. CDR3: CASSLAGGETQYF. The CDR3 coding sequence is TGTGCCAGCAGCTTGGCAGGAGGCGAGACCCAGTACTTC.

This chain connects TRBV6-1 to TRBJ2-7; possibly TRBD1 for D (6 bases). V shed 6 bases and J shed 6 bases, with 12 bases lying between them. The CDR3 loop spans 12 amino acids. Germline values: CDR1 MNHNS, CDR2 SASEGT. The CDR3 region has the DNA TGTGCCAGCAGAATACAGGGATCCGAGCAGTACTTC. Amino acids: CASRIQGSEQYF.

The rearrangement links TRBV10-3 to TRBJ1-6, with D uncertain. V was cut by 10 bases and J by 6 bases, with 13 bases left in between. CDR3 length: 13 amino acids. CDR1 is ENHRY, CDR2 SYGVKD, per germline. CDR3 nucleotide sequence: TGTGCCAGGCGGGCAGCTCTTAATTCACCCCTCCACTTT. It codes for CARRAALNSPLHF.

The gene calls are TRBV6-5 and TRBJ2-3; no definite D call. The germline V gene has CDR1 MNHEY and CDR2 SVGAGI. CDR3 length: 14 amino acids. Trimming took 7 bases from V and 4 from J, leaving 15 bases between them. The CDR3 DNA reads TGTGCCAGCATTGAAGAGGTGGTTCCAGATACGCAGTATTTT. This encodes CASIEEVVPDTQYF.

This sequence joins TRBV9 and TRBJ2-2; 8 positions match TRBD1. The CDR3 is made up of 17 amino acids. The germline CDR1 and CDR2 sequences are SGDLS and YYNGEE. Trimming cost V 2 bases and J 5 bases; bases outside gene matches: 11. The chain's CDR3 is CASSVGRDRGRTGELFF. The CDR3 nucleotides read TGTGCCAGCAGCGTCGGGCGCGACAGGGGCCGGACCGGGGAGCTGTTTTTT.

On this clone: Relative to the germline gene, one junction end is altered; a read error may explain this. The genes are TRBV4-1 and TRBJ1-2, with 8 positions matching TRBD1. Germline lookup yields CDR1 MGHRA and CDR2 YSYEKL. The CDR3 extends over 16 amino acids. This chain's CDR3 is CAGSQDARTGRTLSAF. In nucleotides, the CDR3 is TGCGCCGGCAGCCAAGACGCACGGACAGGGAGGACTTTAAGCGCCTTC.

The V call is TRBV19, the J call TRBJ1-5; D is undetermined. The CDR3 has 15 residues. V lost 1 base and J lost 1, with 8 bases in between. Germline V gene data show CDR1 as LNHDA and CDR2 as SQIVND (reference sequence). The CDR3 DNA sequence: TGTGCCAGTAGTATAGGCCGTATGAGCAATCAGCCCCAGCATTTT. Translating gives CASSIGRMSNQPQHF. Based on the CDR3 plus reference TRBV19 and TRBJ1-5, the full variable domain is DGGITQSPKYLFRKEGQNVTLSCEQNLNHDAMYWYRQDPGQGLRLIYYSQIVNDFQKGDIAEGYSVSREKKESFPLTVTSAQKNPTAFYLCASSIGRMSNQPQHFGDGTRLSIL.

The rearrangement uses TRBV4-1 and TRBJ1-4, with D possibly being TRBD1 (6 bases). The CDR3 spans 17 residues. V was clipped by 0 bases and J by 8 bases, with 19 bases between them. Germline lookup yields CDR1 MGHRA and CDR2 YSYEKL. The CDR3 loop is CASSQDYWGQGNEKLFF. The CDR3 nucleotides are TGCGCCAGCAGCCAAGATTACTGGGGCCAGGGGAACGAAAAACTGTTTTTT.

The table lists this clone with a count of one. This sequence joins TRBV10-3 and TRBJ2-5; TRBD1 agrees at 8 bases. The CDR3 is 15 residues long. Germline V gives CDR1 ENHRY, CDR2 SYGVKD. Trimming removed 0 bases from V and 5 bases from J; junction bases left unmatched: 5. The CDR3 DNA sequence: TGTGCCATCAGTGAGTCTCAGGGGGCCTGGGAGACCCAGTACTTC. Its protein is CAISESQGAWETQYF.

The chain is built from TRBV4-2 and TRBJ2-7; D may be TRBD1 (5 bases). This CDR3 comprises 14 residues. V was pared by 0 bases and J by 1 base, with 7 bases between. Germline V CDR1 and CDR2: LGHNA, YNFKEQ. In DNA form, the CDR3 reads TGTGCCAGCAGCCAAGAGGGGCCTTCCTACGAGCAGTACTTC. It translates to CASSQEGPSYEQYF.

V and J are TRBV6-5 and TRBJ2-1; D gene ambiguous. Trimming cost V 0 bases and J 4 bases, with 10 bases left between them. CDR1 is MNHEY and CDR2 is SVGAGI in the germline V gene. CDR3 length: 15 residues. CDR3 sequence reads: CASSYSPSKYNEQFF. The CDR3 DNA follows: TGTGCCAGCAGTTACTCGCCATCTAAATACAATGAGCAGTTCTTC.

The rearrangement uses TRBV18 and TRBJ2-7, with D unclear. V was cut by 1 base and J by 2 bases, with 6 bases left in between. This CDR3 spans 13 amino acids. The germline gives CDR1 KGHSH, CDR2 LQKENI. This CDR3 is CASSPHRAYEQYF. CDR3 coding DNA: TGTGCCAGCTCACCACACAGAGCCTACGAGCAGTACTTC.

The rearrangement links TRBV5-1 to TRBJ2-7, with 12 bases lining up with TRBD1. The CDR3 totals 14 residues. Trimming at V came to 4 bases and at J to 5 bases, leaving 4 bases not matched to a gene. The V gene's germline CDR1 is SGHRS and CDR2 YFSETQ. The CDR3 DNA reads as TGCGCCAGCAGCCCCGGGACAGGGGGCAACGAGCAGTACTTC. It is translated as CASSPGTGGNEQYF.

J is TRBJ2-7 and V is TRBV6-1, with 13 bases lining up with TRBD2. Germline V CDR1 and CDR2: MNHNS, SASEGT. The ends lost 6 bases at V and 4 bases at J; junction bases unmatched: 9. This CDR3 contains 16 residues. DNA of the CDR3: TGTGCCAGCAGGGAACTAGGACTAGCGGGAGTTTACGAGCAGTACTTC. This gives the protein CASRELGLAGVYEQYF.

The chain has TRBV6-4 and TRBJ2-1, with 9 bases identical to TRBD2. Trimming took 7 bases from V and 7 from J; bases not matched to a gene: 11. Germline values: CDR1 MRHNA, CDR2 SNTAGT. The CDR3 spans 15 residues. The CDR3 sequence: CASTVVAGVGNEQFF. The CDR3 nucleotides are TGTGCCAGCACGGTGGTAGCGGGAGTGGGGAATGAGCAGTTCTTC.

This sequence joins TRBV6-1 and TRBJ1-1, with 8 bases lining up with TRBD1. Germline CDR1 MNHNS, CDR2 SASEGT. This CDR3 contains 14 residues. The trim removed 5 bases at V and 0 bases at J, leaving 2 bases unmatched. CDR3 sequence reads: CASSRQGLNTEAFF. CDR3 nucleotide sequence: TGTGCCAGCAGTCGACAGGGGCTGAACACTGAAGCTTTCTTT.

This chain connects TRBV21-1 to TRBJ2-7. TRBV21-1 is an annotated pseudogene. The CDR3 extends over 15 amino acids. This CDR3 reads CASSKGWTSEEEQYF. For the CDR3, the DNA is TGTGCCAGCAGCAAAGGATGGACCTCCGAGGAGGAGCAGTACTTC.

The rearrangement joins TRBV7-2 to TRBJ1-2; 7 nucleotides line up with TRBD1. Germline CDR1 and CDR2: SGHTA and FQGNSA. The CDR3 contains 13 residues. Unmatched junction bases numbered 10, after V lost 5 bases and J lost 10 bases. DNA for the CDR3: TGTGCCAGCAGCCTGGCGGACAGGCTCTACTACACCTTC. Its protein is CASSLADRLYYTF.

This clone was picked up one time. The J gene is TRBJ2-7, the V gene TRBV28, with TRBD2 matching over 12 bases. The CDR3 runs 14 residues. Germline-derived CDR1 and CDR2 are MDHEN and SYDVKM. V shed 5 bases, J shed 5 bases, and the junction held 4 bases outside the gene matches. CDR3 residues: CASSPGLAGNEQYF. DNA of the CDR3: TGTGCCAGCAGTCCAGGACTAGCGGGAAACGAGCAGTACTTC.

This clone showed up just once. The V gene is TRBV7-9, the J gene TRBJ1-5; 10 nucleotides agree with TRBD1. Germline CDR1 is SEHNR and CDR2 is FQNEAQ (reference sequence). Trimming took 3 bases from V and 5 from J; bases not matched to a gene: 1. The CDR3 totals 14 residues. This chain's CDR3 is CASSFGTGDQPQHF. The CDR3 DNA is TGTGCCAGCAGCTTCGGGACAGGGGATCAGCCCCAGCATTTT.

This rearrangement joins TRBV28 to TRBJ2-5, with D perhaps being TRBD1 or TRBD2 (5 bases each). The CDR3 spans 14 residues. Per germline, CDR1 MDHEN and CDR2 SYDVKM. V lost 6 bases and J 5 bases, leaving 16 bases between the germline ends. CDR3 nucleotides: TGTGCCAGCAGATCGGGGCTGCCCGGGGAGACCCAGTACTTC. Residues: CASRSGLPGETQYF.

The J gene is TRBJ2-7, the V gene TRBV14; D call uncertain. The ends were cut back, 3 bases at V and 2 bases at J, with 5 bases in the middle. The CDR3 length is 12 residues. The germline V gene encodes CDR1 SGHDN and CDR2 FVKESK. CDR3 coding DNA: TGTGCCAGCAGCCAGGGAACCTACGAGCAGTACTTC. This encodes CASSQGTYEQYF.